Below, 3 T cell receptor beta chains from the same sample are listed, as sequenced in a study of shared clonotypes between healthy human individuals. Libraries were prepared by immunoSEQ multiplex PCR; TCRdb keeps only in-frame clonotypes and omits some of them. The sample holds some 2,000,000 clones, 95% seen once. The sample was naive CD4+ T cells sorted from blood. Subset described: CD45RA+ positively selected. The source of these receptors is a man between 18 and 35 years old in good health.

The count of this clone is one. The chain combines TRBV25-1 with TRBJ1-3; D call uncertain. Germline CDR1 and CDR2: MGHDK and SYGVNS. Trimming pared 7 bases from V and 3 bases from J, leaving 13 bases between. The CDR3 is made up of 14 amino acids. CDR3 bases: TGTGCCAGCACCGAGGAGGGCCGTGGAAACACCATATATTTT. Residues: CASTEEGRGNTIYF.

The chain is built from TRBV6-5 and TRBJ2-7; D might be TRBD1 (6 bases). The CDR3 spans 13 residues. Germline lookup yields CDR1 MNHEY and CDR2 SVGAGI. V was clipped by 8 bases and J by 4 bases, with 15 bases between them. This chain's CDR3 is CASAEGQTYEQYF. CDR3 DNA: TGTGCCAGCGCAGAAGGACAGACATACGAGCAGTACTTC.

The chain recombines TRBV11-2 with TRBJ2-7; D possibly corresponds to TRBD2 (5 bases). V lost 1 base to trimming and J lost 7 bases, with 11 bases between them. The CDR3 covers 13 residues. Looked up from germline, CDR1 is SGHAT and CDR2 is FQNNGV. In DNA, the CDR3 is TGTGCCAGCAGCTTAGTTCCAGCGGTGGAGCAGTACTTC. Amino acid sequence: CASSLVPAVEQYF.